This T cell receptor (beta chain) appears in the sequencing data of a study of cytomegalovirus exposure and HLA in healthy donors. Trimming stripped 1 base from V and 2 bases from J, with 13 bases between. The CDR3 length is 16 residues. The germline gives CDR1 SGHRS, CDR2 YFSETQ. The primer mix had 60 Vbeta and 13 Jbeta primers. Libraries were prepared by immunoSEQ multiplex PCR; TCRdb keeps only in-frame clonotypes and omits some of them. This sample contains some 120,000 clones. This sequence joins TRBV5-1 and TRBJ1-3; D may be TRBD1 (5 bases). The specimen was PBMCs. This clonotype originated in a woman in her fifties or sixties in good health and CMV-seronegative. The CDR3 nucleotides are TGCGCCAGCAGCTTGTCAGGGCTAAGCGCTGGAAACACCATATATTTT. Its protein product is CASSLSGLSAGNTIYF.